Each of the 21 T cell receptor beta chains below was sequenced from the same sample in a study of cytomegalovirus exposure and HLA in healthy donors. Use of 60 Vbeta and 13 Jbeta primers characterized the PCR. Profiled with immunoSEQ multiplex PCR; TCRdb holds only in-frame clones, not every one. The table records tens of thousands of clones, approximately 55% of them present only once. Specimen: PBMCs. The receptor set was obtained from a woman aged 40 to 50 in good health and CMV-seropositive.

This clone has a single count. V and J are TRBV6-6 and TRBJ1-1; TRBD1 is a possible D gene (5 bases). V shed 5 bases and J shed 0 bases, with 16 bases lying between them. The V gene's germline CDR1 is MNHNY and CDR2 SVGAGI (reference sequence). The CDR3 consists of 16 residues. For the CDR3, the DNA is TGTGCCAGCAGTCAACTCGGGGGGTCAGTGAACACTGAAGCTTTCTTT. Protein sequence: CASSQLGGSVNTEAFF.

V and J are TRBV29-1 and TRBJ2-7, with TRBD1 matching 7 bases. The CDR3 is made up of 13 amino acids. After removal of 8 bases from V and 4 bases from J, the junction contained 11 bases not matched to a gene. CDR1 is SQVTM, CDR2 ANQGSEA, per germline. The CDR3 loop reads CSKNDRVVYEQYF. CDR3 sequence (DNA): TGCAGCAAAAACGACAGGGTAGTTTACGAGCAGTACTTC.

This clone was detected a few times. The gene calls are TRBV5-1 and TRBJ1-5; D may be TRBD1 (6 bases). Germline CDR1 SGHRS, CDR2 YFSETQ. The CDR3 sequence is 15 residues long. V dropped 0 bases and J dropped 10 bases, with 17 bases sitting between them. This CDR3 is CASSLDGGAQGPQHF. Here the CDR3 DNA reads TGCGCCAGCAGCTTGGACGGGGGGGCTCAGGGACCCCAGCATTTT.

This clone was observed a few times. V and J are TRBV2 and TRBJ2-5; TRBD2 agrees at 10 bases. TRBJ2-7 explains the end of the DNA better; the J call may be wrong. From germline, CDR1 is SNHLY and CDR2 FYNNEI. This CDR3 is built from 15 residues. The chain's CDR3 is CASRVAGGLDYEQYF. The CDR3 bases are TGTGCCAGCAGAGTAGCGGGGGGTCTTGACTACGAGCAGTACTTC.

The rearrangement links TRBV2 to TRBJ2-1; D may be TRBD2 (6 bases). Germline CDR1 is SNHLY and CDR2 is FYNNEI. This CDR3 region has 16 residues. The germline V and J ends were trimmed by 7 bases and 0 bases, with 16 bases remaining between them. The CDR3 sequence is CASTVQFSGSYNEQFF. CDR3 nucleotides: TGTGCCAGCACGGTCCAGTTTAGCGGCTCCTACAATGAGCAGTTCTTC.

This clone was counted between two and nine times. V and J are TRBV5-1 and TRBJ2-7, with D maybe TRBD1 (6 bases). The CDR3 is 14 residues long. Trimming took off 4 bases at V and 6 bases at J, with 17 bases between the two ends. CDR1 and CDR2 from the germline V gene are SGHRS and YFSETQ. As DNA, the CDR3 is TGCGCCAGCAGCCGGCAAAATCTGGGGGCCGAGCAGTACTTC. This codes for CASSRQNLGAEQYF.

V gene TRBV10-1 combines with J gene TRBJ2-5; TRBD2 aligns across 12 bases. The germline V gene encodes CDR1 WNHNN and CDR2 SYGVQD (reference sequence). Germline trimming cut 3 bases from V and 6 bases from J; bases unmatched to any gene: 14. This CDR3 spans 18 amino acids. In DNA form, the CDR3 reads TGCGCCAGCAGTGACAGTGGGCTAGCGGGGGGGCGTGGAAAGACCCAGTACTTC. The encoded protein is CASSDSGLAGGRGKTQYF.

The chain employs TRBV2 and TRBJ2-5; TRBD1 matches 8 bases. The germline V gene has CDR1 SNHLY and CDR2 FYNNEI. This CDR3 comprises 16 residues. Germline trimming cut 6 bases from V and 5 bases from J; bases unmatched to any gene: 14. CDR3 bases: TGTGCCAGCAGCCGGAGACAGGGGCAGCTGGTTGAGACCCAGTACTTC. Its protein is CASSRRQGQLVETQYF.

Only a few counts were recorded for this clone. The chain employs TRBV5-8 and TRBJ1-2; the match to TRBD1 covers 7 bases. CDR1 SGHTS and CDR2 YDEGEE come from the germline V gene. The CDR3 sequence is 12 residues long. After removal of 5 bases from V and 3 bases from J, the junction contained 1 base not matched to a gene. The CDR3 here is CASRTGDYGYTF. The CDR3 DNA reads TGTGCCAGCAGAACAGGGGACTATGGCTACACCTTC.

The chain has TRBV10-3 and TRBJ2-7; D may be TRBD2 (6 bases). The CDR3 has 15 residues. Trimming took 4 bases from V and 0 from J, leaving 13 bases between them. Germline V gene data show CDR1 as ENHRY and CDR2 as SYGVKD. The CDR3 DNA reads TGTGCCATCAGTGTGGCTGGCGGGGACTCCTACGAGCAGTACTTC. Translation: CAISVAGGDSYEQYF.

This clone was counted only a few times. This sequence joins TRBV29-1 and TRBJ2-1, with D tentatively TRBD2 (7 bases). V lost 4 bases, J lost 6 bases, and 16 bases lay in between. The germline V gene has CDR1 SQVTM and CDR2 ANQGSEA. The length of the CDR3 is 14 residues. This chain's CDR3 is CSVGWGGPVNEQFF. The CDR3 bases are TGCAGCGTTGGGTGGGGGGGGCCTGTCAATGAGCAGTTCTTC.

This clone was seen a few times. The chain combines TRBV6-1 with TRBJ1-4; TRBD1 matches 10 bases. The CDR3 has 14 amino acids. J gave up 6 bases and V 8 bases, and 6 bases lay outside the gene matches. Germline CDR1 reads MNHNS; CDR2 reads SASEGT. The CDR3, as DNA: TGTGCCAGCGCCGCGGGACAGGGGTATGAAAAACTGTTTTTT. It specifies CASAAGQGYEKLFF.

The rearrangement uses TRBV7-2 and TRBJ2-2; the match to TRBD1 covers 7 bases. Germline CDR1 SGHTA, CDR2 FQGNSA. V shed 4 bases, J shed 6 bases, and the junction held 5 bases outside the gene matches. This CDR3 comprises 14 residues. The CDR3 spells CASSSHRGSGELFF. In DNA, the CDR3 is TGTGCCAGCAGCTCCCACAGGGGTTCCGGGGAGCTGTTTTTT.

The chain links TRBV10-3 to TRBJ2-7; possibly TRBD2 for D (5 bases). The CDR3 runs to 12 residues. Germline assignment: CDR1 ENHRY and CDR2 SYGVKD. The V gene lost 8 bases and the J gene lost 7 bases, with 15 bases spanning the gap. CDR3 DNA sequence: TGTGCCATCCGGCCCCCACTAGGGGAGCAGTACTTC. Amino acid sequence: CAIRPPLGEQYF.

This clone appeared a few times. The V and J genes are TRBV7-9 and TRBJ1-2; TRBD1 aligns across 8 bases. CDR3 length: 15 amino acids. Germline assignment: CDR1 SEHNR and CDR2 FQNEAQ (reference sequence). With V trimmed by 5 bases and J by 4 bases, 9 bases remained unmatched. CDR3 loop: CASSAGGDRIYGYTF. DNA of the CDR3: TGTGCCAGCAGCGCGGGGGGGGACAGGATCTATGGCTACACCTTC. The variable domain in full, with the rest retrieved from reference TRBV7-9 and TRBJ1-2, is DTGVSQNPRHKITKRGQNVTFRCDPISEHNRLYWYRQTLGQGPEFLTYFQNEAQLEKSRLLSDRFSAERPKGSFSTLEIQRTEQGDSAMYLCASSAGGDRIYGYTFGSGTRLTVV.

The V call is TRBV9, the J call TRBJ1-3; D is ambiguous. CDR1 is SGDLS, CDR2 YYNGEE, per germline. The CDR3 has 16 amino acids. V gave up 3 bases and J gave up 3 bases, with 16 bases separating them. This CDR3 is CASSASLDGVGNTIYF. In DNA form, the CDR3 reads TGTGCCAGCAGCGCATCATTGGACGGGGTTGGAAACACCATATATTTT. Together with reference TRBV9 and TRBJ1-3, the CDR3 gives the full variable domain: DSGVTQTPKHLITATGQRVTLRCSPRSGDLSVYWYQQSLDQGLQFLIQYYNGEERAKGNILERFSAQQFPDLHSELNLSSLELGDSALYFCASSASLDGVGNTIYFGEGSWLTVV.

The chain employs TRBV27 and TRBJ2-3; D is ambiguous. The V end was cut by 8 bases, the J end by 2 bases, with 11 bases between. Per germline, CDR1 MNHEY and CDR2 SMNVEV (reference sequence). The CDR3 sequence is 13 residues long. For the CDR3, the DNA is TGTGCCAGCGCGCGTCTGAACACAGATACGCAGTATTTT. Translated: CASARLNTDTQYF.

The rearrangement joins TRBV21-1 to TRBJ1-1; TRBD1 reflects the table's D call only, with no check against the DNA. TRBV21-1 is a listed pseudogene. There are 12 residues in the CDR3. For the CDR3, the DNA is TGTGCCAGTGAGGGGGACCCGACTGAAGCTTTCTTT. Residues: CASEGDPTEAFF.

This clone was counted only a few times. This chain joins TRBV5-1 and TRBJ2-3; D possibly corresponds to TRBD2 (5 bases). In germline, CDR1 is SGHRS, CDR2 YFSETQ. The length of the CDR3 is 15 residues. Trimming removed 5 bases at V and 5 bases at J, with 18 bases between. The CDR3 spells CASRKSTGFGDTQYF. CDR3 DNA: TGCGCCAGCAGAAAATCTACGGGGTTCGGAGATACGCAGTATTTT. Full variable domain (missing parts from reference TRBV5-1 and TRBJ2-3): KAGVTQTPRYLIKTRGQQVTLSCSPISGHRSVSWYQQTPGQGLQFLFEYFSETQRNKGNFPGRFSGRQFSNSRSEMNVSTLELGDSALYLCASRKSTGFGDTQYFGPGTRLTVL.

V is TRBV6-5 and J is TRBJ2-3; 10 bases agree with TRBD2. The germline V gene encodes CDR1 MNHEY and CDR2 SVGAGI. The CDR3 consists of 14 residues. J gave up 1 base and V 7 bases, and 2 bases lay outside the gene matches. The CDR3 loop is CASTGTSGTDTQYF. In DNA form, the CDR3 reads TGTGCCAGCACCGGGACTAGCGGCACAGATACGCAGTATTTT.

The rearrangement joins TRBV19 to TRBJ1-5, with D perhaps matching TRBD1 (6 bases). Trimming removed 3 bases from V and 2 bases from J, with 14 bases in between. Germline V lookup: CDR1 LNHDA, CDR2 SQIVND (reference sequence). The CDR3 length is 16 residues. The CDR3 DNA follows: TGTGCCAGTAGTATTGTACAGGGTTGGGGCAATCAGCCCCAGCATTTT. Translated, it gives CASSIVQGWGNQPQHF.